These T cell receptor beta chains were read from a single sample in a study of blood T cells in healthy people across ages. MiXCR, applied by TCRdb to the 5' RACE reads, yields one record per CDR3 protein. The sample holds about 1,400,000 distinct CDR3 sequences, around 42% seen once. Sequencing used blood. These TCRs come from a woman between 18 and 30 years old in good health. CDR3s include the opening cysteine and the closing phenylalanine or tryptophan. Fields, in order: J gene, V gene, D gene, clone size, CDR3 DNA, CDR3 protein. The D gene is left open where the match is weak. Where a row states a size, it is once, few, many or the class of an expanded clone; other rows omit it.

TRBJ1-3,TRBV29-1,.,.,TGCAGCGTTGTTTGGGATTCTGGAAACACCATATATTTT,CSVVWDSGNTIYF
TRBJ1-5,TRBV20-1,.,.,TGCAGTGCTAGAAATGGGGGTGGGCAGCCCCGGCATTTT,CSARNGGGQPRHF
TRBJ2-1,TRBV2,TRBD2,.,TGTGCCAGCTTCCTGGGCGGGAGCTCCTACAATGAGCAGTTCTTC,CASFLGGSSYNEQFF
TRBJ2-3,TRBV6-5,TRBD1,.,TGTGCCAGCAGTTCCGACAGGGCCCCTAGCACAGATACGCAGTATTTT,CASSSDRAPSTDTQYF
TRBJ2-7,TRBV9,.,few,TGTGCCAGCAGCGTAGCTGAGACAGCTTATCGCGAGCAGTACTTC,CASSVAETAYREQYF
TRBJ2-1,TRBV9,TRBD2,once,TGTGCCAGCAGCGGCACTAGCGGGGGATACGGTGCGAATGAGCAGTTCTTC,CASSGTSGGYGANEQFF
TRBJ2-7,TRBV5-1,.,few,TGCGCCAGCAGGGGCCAACTCGCGGGAATATACGAGCAGTACTTC,CASRGQLAGIYEQYF
TRBJ2-1,TRBV2,TRBD2,.,TGTGCCAGCACGGAGCCGGGACTAGCGGTCAATGAGCAGTTCTTC,CASTEPGLAVNEQFF
TRBJ1-3,TRBV5-1,TRBD1,.,TGCGCCAGCAGCTTGGGGACAGGGTTGACATCCTCTGGAAACACCATATATTTT,CASSLGTGLTSSGNTIYF
TRBJ1-2,TRBV21-1,.,.,TGTGCCAGCAGCAGAAGGGGCTTTAGGTCGGGGTGCTATGGCTACACCTTC,CASSRRGFRSGCYGYTF
TRBJ1-6,TRBV6-5,TRBD1,.,TGTGCCAGCAGTTACACAGCCGGGACAGGGATTGGACCCCTCCACTTT,CASSYTAGTGIGPLHF
TRBJ2-1,TRBV2,.,few,TGTGCCAGCAGCCTACAGGCAAGCTCCTACAATGAGCAGTTCTTC,CASSLQASSYNEQFF
TRBJ2-3,TRBV6-1,TRBD2,few,TGTGCCAGCTGGCTAGCGGGGAGCACAGATACGCAGTATTTT,CASWLAGSTDTQYF
TRBJ1-5,TRBV11-1,.,.,TGTGCCAGCAGCTTAGAATGGGAGGTGAACAGGGATGGAGGTAGCAATCAGCCCCAGCATTTT,CASSLEWEVNRDGGSNQPQHF
TRBJ1-1,TRBV9,TRBD1,.,TGTGCCAGCAGCCCCAGACAGGGGGCAGGGACTGAAGCTTTCTTT,CASSPRQGAGTEAFF
TRBJ2-2,TRBV5-1,.,.,TGCGCCAGCGAAGTAAGAAGTCAGGGGAGAACCGGGGAGCTGTTTTTT,CASEVRSQGRTGELFF
TRBJ1-2,TRBV13,.,.,TGTGCCAGCAGCCACGCTACCGGGACGTCGGAGCGAGGGAGTTATGGCTACACCTTC,CASSHATGTSERGSYGYTF
TRBJ2-3,TRBV30,TRBD2,.,TGTGCCCTGAAGACTAGCGGCAGAGATACGCAGTATTTT,CALKTSGRDTQYF